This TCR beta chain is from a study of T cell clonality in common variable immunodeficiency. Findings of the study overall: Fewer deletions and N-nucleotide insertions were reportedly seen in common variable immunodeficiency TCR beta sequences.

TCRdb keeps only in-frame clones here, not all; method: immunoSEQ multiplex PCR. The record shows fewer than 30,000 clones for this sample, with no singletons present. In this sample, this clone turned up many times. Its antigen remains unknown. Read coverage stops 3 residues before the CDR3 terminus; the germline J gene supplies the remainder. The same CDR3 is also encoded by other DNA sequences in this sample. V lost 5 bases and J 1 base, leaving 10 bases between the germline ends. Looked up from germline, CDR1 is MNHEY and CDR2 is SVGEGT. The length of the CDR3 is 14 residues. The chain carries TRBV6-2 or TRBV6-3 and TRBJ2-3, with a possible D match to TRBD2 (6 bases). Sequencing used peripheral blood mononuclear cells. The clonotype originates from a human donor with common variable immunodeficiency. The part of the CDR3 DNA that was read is TGTGCCAGCAGTAGGTTAGCGGGCACAGATACG. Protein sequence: CASSRLAGTDT. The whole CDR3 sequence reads CASSRLAGTDTQYF.